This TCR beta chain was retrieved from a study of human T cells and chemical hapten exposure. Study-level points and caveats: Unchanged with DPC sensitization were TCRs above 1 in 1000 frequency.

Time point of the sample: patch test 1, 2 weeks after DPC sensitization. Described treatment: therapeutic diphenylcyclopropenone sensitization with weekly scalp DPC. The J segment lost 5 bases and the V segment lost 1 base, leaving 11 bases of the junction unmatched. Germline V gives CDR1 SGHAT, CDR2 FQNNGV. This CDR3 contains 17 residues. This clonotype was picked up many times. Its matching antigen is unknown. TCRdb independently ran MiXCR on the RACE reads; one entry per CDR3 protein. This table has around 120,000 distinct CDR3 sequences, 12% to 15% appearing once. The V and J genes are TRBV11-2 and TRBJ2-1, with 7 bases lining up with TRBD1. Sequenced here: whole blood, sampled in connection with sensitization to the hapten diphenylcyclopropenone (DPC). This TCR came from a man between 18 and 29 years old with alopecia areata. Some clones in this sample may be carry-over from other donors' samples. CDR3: CASSLGDRALNHNEQFF. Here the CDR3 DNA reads TGTGCCAGCAGCTTAGGAGACAGGGCTTTGAATCACAATGAGCAGTTCTTC.